One and the same sample provided the 30 T cell receptor beta chains below, sequenced in a study of T cell clonotyping in hematopoietic cell transplantation. Assay: immunoSEQ multiplex PCR; the TCRdb copy retains only in-frame clones and omits some. The repertoire consists of around 2,100 clones, with approximately 79% occurring once and the leading ten covering 25% to 30%. The starting material was peripheral blood mononuclear cells, obtained 30 days after allogeneic stem cell transplant. Every receptor here comes from a male patient in his fifties who had an allogeneic stem cell transplant from an unrelated donor, so the T cells may come from the graft donor. Some clones in this sample may be carry-over from other donors' samples.

V is TRBV7-2 and J is TRBJ1-2; D may be TRBD1 (5 bases). CDR3 size: 15 residues. V was shortened by 3 bases and J by 2 bases, with 13 bases between the two germline ends. Per germline, CDR1 SGHTA and CDR2 FQGNSA. CDR3 sequence reads: CASSLNRQPNYGYTF. CDR3 in DNA: TGTGCCAGCAGCTTGAACCGACAGCCGAACTATGGCTACACCTTC.

The chain recombines TRBV7-6 with TRBJ2-2; D possibly corresponds to TRBD2 (6 bases). With 8 bases removed from V and 4 bases from J, the gap between germline ends came to 17 bases. The CDR3 is made up of 15 amino acids. Germline CDR1 and CDR2: SGHVS and FNYEAQ. The CDR3 sequence: CASGDGGRGTGELFF. The CDR3 coding sequence is TGTGCCAGCGGGGACGGGGGAAGGGGCACCGGGGAGCTGTTTTTT. Supplemented by reference TRBV7-6 and TRBJ2-2, the full variable domain reads GAGVSQSPRYKVTKRGQDVALRCDPISGHVSLYWYRQALGQGPEFLTYFNYEAQQDKSGLPNDRFSAERPEGSISTLTIQRTEQRDSAMYRCASGDGGRGTGELFFGEGSRLTVL.

The gene calls are TRBV5-5 and TRBJ2-7; D is possibly TRBD2 (5 bases). Germline V lookup: CDR1 SGHKS, CDR2 YYEKEE (reference sequence). V was clipped by 0 bases and J by 2 bases, with 12 bases between them. CDR3 length: 15 residues. In DNA, the CDR3 is TGTGCCAGCAGCTTGGGGCGGGCCAGTGCCTACGAGCAGTACTTC. It encodes CASSLGRASAYEQYF.

V usage is TRBV6-4 and J usage is TRBJ2-3, with D possibly matching TRBD2 (6 bases). V was trimmed by 0 bases and J by 1 base, leaving 8 bases between them. Germline CDR1 MRHNA, CDR2 SNTAGT. CDR3 length: 15 amino acids. The CDR3 here is CASSDSGGGTDTQYF. CDR3 in DNA: TGTGCCAGCAGTGACTCGGGCGGGGGCACAGATACGCAGTATTTT.

This chain uses TRBV19 with TRBJ1-6; D is ambiguous. The CDR3 runs 14 residues. Germline V gene lookup returns CDR1 LNHDA and CDR2 SQIVND (reference sequence). The V end was cut by 6 bases, the J end by 8 bases, with 14 bases between. The CDR3 sequence: CASRSHIDYSPLHF. For the CDR3, the DNA is TGTGCCAGTAGATCACACATCGACTATTCACCCCTCCACTTT.

The chain recombines TRBV12-5 with TRBJ2-7; D is unclear. The V end was cut by 2 bases, the J end by 6 bases, with 11 bases between. The germline gives CDR1 LGHNT, CDR2 FRNRAP. This CDR3 contains 13 residues. CDR3 sequence reads: CASGLYPGVEQYF. In nucleotides, the CDR3 is TGTGCTAGTGGTTTGTATCCGGGTGTCGAGCAGTACTTC.

This sequence joins TRBV5-5 and TRBJ1-1; no clear D gene. Trimming removed 3 bases at V and 5 bases at J, with 14 bases between. Germline loops: CDR1 SGHKS, CDR2 YYEKEE (reference sequence). The CDR3 covers 14 residues. This CDR3 is CASSSGGMRTEAFF. The CDR3 DNA sequence: TGTGCCAGCAGCTCAGGTGGAATGAGGACTGAAGCTTTCTTT.

The CDR3 DNA sequence: TGTGCCAGCAGTTACTTCCCGACTAGCTCTGGAAACACCATATATTTT. This gives the protein CASSYFPTSSGNTIYF. The genes are TRBV6-5 and TRBJ1-3; D gene uncertain. The germline V gene encodes CDR1 MNHEY and CDR2 SVGAGI. There are 16 residues in the CDR3. With 1 base removed from V and 0 bases from J, the gap between germline ends came to 10 bases.

This chain uses TRBV9 with TRBJ1-3; TRBD1 aligns across 7 bases. The V gene's germline CDR1 is SGDLS and CDR2 YYNGEE. The CDR3 length is 15 residues. Germline trimming cut 3 bases from V and 2 bases from J; bases unmatched to any gene: 5. The CDR3 is CASSGGGAPGNTIYF. CDR3 sequence (DNA): TGTGCCAGCAGCGGAGGGGGCGCCCCTGGAAACACCATATATTTT.

The chain recombines TRBV7-6 with TRBJ2-2; D is undetermined. Trimming left V 5 bases short and J 8 bases short, with 15 bases between. The length of the CDR3 is 14 residues. Germline values: CDR1 SGHVS, CDR2 FNYEAQ. CDR3 DNA: TGTGCCAGCAGCGATCTTGCAGGTTGGGGGGAGCTGTTTTTT. Residues: CASSDLAGWGELFF.

This clone appeared a few times. The chain couples TRBV5-5 to TRBJ2-7, with a possible D match to TRBD1 (5 bases). Trimming shortened V by 0 bases and J by 0 bases, and 13 bases separated the two germline ends. The germline CDR1 and CDR2 sequences are SGHKS and YYEKEE (reference sequence). This CDR3 contains 16 residues. CDR3 in amino acids: CASSLGSSDISYEQYF. The CDR3 DNA sequence: TGTGCCAGCAGCTTGGGGTCGTCGGACATCTCCTACGAGCAGTACTTC.

The chain combines TRBV4-1 with TRBJ1-2, with D maybe TRBD1 (5 bases). V lost 2 bases to trimming and J lost 2 bases, with 15 bases between them. The germline gives CDR1 MGHRA, CDR2 YSYEKL. This CDR3 region has 16 residues. CDR3 residues: CASSQNPGRKNYGYTF. In DNA, the CDR3 is TGCGCCAGCAGCCAAAATCCGGGACGGAAAAACTATGGCTACACCTTC.

The V gene is TRBV5-6, the J gene TRBJ1-2, with D maybe TRBD1 (6 bases). Per the germline V gene, CDR1 is SGHDT and CDR2 is YYEEEE. V was clipped by 2 bases and J by 4 bases, with 18 bases between them. This CDR3 spans 16 amino acids. The CDR3: CASSFRGALGSYGYTF. The CDR3 region has the DNA TGTGCCAGCAGCTTTCGGGGGGCGCTTGGGAGCTATGGCTACACCTTC.

This clone was observed once. The rearrangement uses TRBV7-2 and TRBJ1-6, with D perhaps TRBD1 (5 bases). The V end was cut by 4 bases, the J end by 10 bases, with 17 bases between. From germline, CDR1 is SGHTA and CDR2 FQGNSA. This CDR3 has 15 amino acids. The CDR3 protein is CASSSFGGSVSPLHF. CDR3 nucleotide sequence: TGTGCCAGCAGCTCCTTCGGGGGTTCAGTATCACCCCTCCACTTT.

The chain links TRBV5-5 to TRBJ1-1; D not resolved. The CDR3 loop spans 13 amino acids. V dropped 0 bases and J dropped 1 base, with 4 bases sitting between them. The germline V gene has CDR1 SGHKS and CDR2 YYEKEE (reference sequence). In DNA, the CDR3 is TGTGCCAGCAGCTTGGAAGGGAACACTGAAGCTTTCTTT. Translated, it gives CASSLEGNTEAFF. Supplemented by reference TRBV5-5 and TRBJ1-1, the full variable domain reads DAGVTQSPTHLIKTRGQQVTLRCSPISGHKSVSWYQQVLGQGPQFIFQYYEKEERGRGNFPDRFSARQFPNYSSELNVNALLLGDSALYLCASSLEGNTEAFFGQGTRLTVV.

The rearrangement joins TRBV6-5 to TRBJ2-7, with 8 bases aligning to TRBD1. J lost 4 bases, V lost 5 bases, and 7 bases had no gene match. Germline V CDR1 and CDR2: MNHEY, SVGAGI. CDR3 length: 14 residues. The CDR3 is CASSRQGSGYEQYF. As DNA, the CDR3 is TGTGCCAGCAGTAGACAGGGGTCGGGTTACGAGCAGTACTTC.

The gene calls are TRBV7-2 and TRBJ2-3; 12 positions agree with TRBD2. Germline-derived CDR1 and CDR2 are SGHTA and FQGNSA. V shed 7 bases, J shed 2 bases, and the junction held 13 bases outside the gene matches. The CDR3 extends over 18 amino acids. The CDR3 protein is CASTTLGLAGFPTDTQYF. The CDR3 coding sequence is TGTGCCAGCACCACCTTAGGACTAGCGGGATTTCCCACAGATACGCAGTATTTT. The whole variable domain, remainder taken from reference TRBV7-2 and TRBJ2-3, is GAGVSQSPSNKVTEKGKDVELRCDPISGHTALYWYRQSLGQGLEFLIYFQGNSAPDKSGLPSDRFSAERTGGSVSTLTIQRTQQEDSAVYLCASTTLGLAGFPTDTQYFGPGTRLTVL.

The chain joins TRBV4-2 to TRBJ2-7, with a tentative D call TRBD2 (6 bases). The CDR3 is 15 residues long. Trimming took off 4 bases at V and 4 bases at J, with 17 bases between the two ends. CDR1 is LGHNA, CDR2 YNFKEQ, per germline. The CDR3 sequence: CASSPRPGTGYEQYF. DNA of the CDR3: TGTGCCAGCAGCCCACGTCCCGGGACTGGTTACGAGCAGTACTTC.

The chain carries TRBV29-1 and TRBJ2-1, with D unresolved. CDR1 is SQVTM, CDR2 ANQGSEA, per germline. CDR3 length: 14 residues. Deletions cut 4 bases from V and 4 bases from J, with 14 bases between. The CDR3 reads CSVGWVRVYNEQFF. CDR3 nucleotides: TGCAGCGTTGGATGGGTTAGAGTTTACAATGAGCAGTTCTTC.

Written as DNA, the CDR3 is TGTGCCTGGAGTCTGGGACTAGTGGGTGAGCAGTACTTC. Encoded protein: CAWSLGLVGEQYF. The chain couples TRBV30 to TRBJ2-7; 8 nucleotides line up with TRBD2. Trimming removed 2 bases from V and 7 bases from J; junction bases left unmatched: 7. This CDR3 is 13 amino acids long. CDR1 and CDR2 from the germline V gene are GTSNPN and SVGIG (reference sequence). Full variable domain (missing parts from reference TRBV30 and TRBJ2-7): SQTIHQWPATLVQPVGSPLSLECTVEGTSNPNLYWYRQAAGRGLQLLFYSVGIGQISSEVPQNLSASRPQDRQFILSSKKLLLSDSGFYLCAWSLGLVGEQYFGPGTRLTVT.

The V gene is TRBV6-9, the J gene TRBJ1-6, with 10 bases fitting TRBD1. V trimming: 6 bases; J trimming: 7 bases; junction bases outside the gene matches: 6. The germline V gene has CDR1 MNHGY and CDR2 SVAAGI. This CDR3 contains 15 residues. The CDR3 loop is CASRSWTGGNSPLHF. The CDR3 nucleotides are TGTGCCAGCAGGTCTTGGACAGGGGGAAATTCACCCCTCCACTTT.

The chain is built from TRBV9 and TRBJ2-7, with TRBD1 matching over 9 bases. This CDR3 spans 14 amino acids. The germline gives CDR1 SGDLS, CDR2 YYNGEE. Trimming removed 3 bases from V and 1 base from J; junction bases left unmatched: 2. The CDR3 DNA is TGTGCCAGCAGCGAGGGGACAGGGTCCTACGAGCAGTACTTC. This gives the protein CASSEGTGSYEQYF.

The chain employs TRBV5-1 and TRBJ2-1; 9 nucleotides agree with TRBD2. The CDR3 totals 15 residues. Trimming took 4 bases from V and 6 from J; bases not matched to a gene: 8. Looked up from germline, CDR1 is SGHRS and CDR2 is YFSETQ. Written as DNA, the CDR3 is TGCGCCAGCAGCAGAGCTAGCGGGGAGACCAATGAGCAGTTCTTC. Translating gives CASSRASGETNEQFF. The complete variable domain, with remaining parts taken from reference TRBV5-1 and TRBJ2-1, reads KAGVTQTPRYLIKTRGQQVTLSCSPISGHRSVSWYQQTPGQGLQFLFEYFSETQRNKGNFPGRFSGRQFSNSRSEMNVSTLELGDSALYLCASSRASGETNEQFFGPGTRLTVL.

The chain has TRBV11-2 and TRBJ1-4; D uncertain. V was pared by 6 bases and J by 4 bases, with 6 bases between. This CDR3 spans 12 amino acids. The germline CDR1 and CDR2 sequences are SGHAT and FQNNGV. CDR3 nucleotide sequence: TGTGCCAGCAGGATGAATAATGAAAAACTGTTTTTT. Its translation is CASRMNNEKLFF. Full variable domain (outside the CDR3, taken from reference TRBV11-2 and TRBJ1-4): EAGVAQSPRYKIIEKRQSVAFWCNPISGHATLYWYQQILGQGPKLLIQFQNNGVVDDSQLPKDRFSAERLKGVDSTLKIQPAKLEDSAVYLCASRMNNEKLFFGSGTQLSVL.

The CDR3 DNA sequence: TGTGCCAGCAGTGAGCTCGGGTCGGTATTTGGCTACACCTTC. Its protein is CASSELGSVFGYTF. The rearrangement links TRBV25-1 to TRBJ1-2; the D is unclear. CDR3 length: 14 residues. The V end was cut by 3 bases, the J end by 7 bases, with 15 bases between. Germline lookup yields CDR1 MGHDK and CDR2 SYGVNS.

There are a few counts of this clone. This chain uses TRBV4-1 with TRBJ2-7, with TRBD2 identical over 9 bases. CDR3 size: 16 residues. Germline-derived CDR1 and CDR2 are MGHRA and YSYEKL. Germline trimming cut 0 bases from V and 7 bases from J; bases unmatched to any gene: 10. The CDR3 DNA is TGCGCCAGCAGCCAAGATCGGGGCGGGGGGGCGGGTGAGCAGTACTTC. This encodes CASSQDRGGGAGEQYF.

This CDR3 is CASSLVVQGDNTEAFF. The CDR3 DNA reads TGCGCCAGCAGCTTGGTGGTGCAGGGCGATAACACTGAAGCTTTCTTT. V and J are TRBV5-1 and TRBJ1-1; a possible D gene is TRBD1 (5 bases). CDR1 SGHRS and CDR2 YFSETQ come from the germline V gene. V lost 0 bases and J 2 bases, leaving 14 bases between the germline ends. There are 16 residues in the CDR3. The full variable domain, with the rest looked up from reference TRBV5-1 and TRBJ1-1, is KAGVTQTPRYLIKTRGQQVTLSCSPISGHRSVSWYQQTPGQGLQFLFEYFSETQRNKGNFPGRFSGRQFSNSRSEMNVSTLELGDSALYLCASSLVVQGDNTEAFFGQGTRLTVV.

The V call is TRBV27, the J call TRBJ1-1, with 7 bases matching TRBD1. Trimming took 5 bases from V and 7 from J; bases not matched to a gene: 7. The CDR3 length is 13 residues. The V gene's germline CDR1 is MNHEY and CDR2 SMNVEV (reference sequence). The CDR3 sequence is CASSPRQGGEAFF. The CDR3 DNA follows: TGTGCCAGCAGTCCCCGACAGGGAGGTGAAGCTTTCTTT.

This chain connects TRBV28 to TRBJ2-3, with 9 bases aligning to TRBD1. Germline V gene lookup returns CDR1 MDHEN and CDR2 SYDVKM. Trimming cost V 2 bases and J 4 bases; bases outside gene matches: 7. This CDR3 has 16 residues. Here the CDR3 reads CASSLVAGQGADTQYF. DNA for the CDR3: TGTGCCAGCAGTTTAGTGGCGGGACAGGGAGCAGATACGCAGTATTTT.

This chain connects TRBV4-1 to TRBJ1-1; weak D call: TRBD1 (5 bases). This CDR3 contains 14 residues. V was trimmed by 5 bases and J by 7 bases, leaving 17 bases between them. Per germline, CDR1 MGHRA and CDR2 YSYEKL. The CDR3 spells CASSFRVGQGEAFF. The DNA of the CDR3 is TGCGCCAGCAGCTTTCGAGTTGGGCAGGGTGAAGCTTTCTTT.